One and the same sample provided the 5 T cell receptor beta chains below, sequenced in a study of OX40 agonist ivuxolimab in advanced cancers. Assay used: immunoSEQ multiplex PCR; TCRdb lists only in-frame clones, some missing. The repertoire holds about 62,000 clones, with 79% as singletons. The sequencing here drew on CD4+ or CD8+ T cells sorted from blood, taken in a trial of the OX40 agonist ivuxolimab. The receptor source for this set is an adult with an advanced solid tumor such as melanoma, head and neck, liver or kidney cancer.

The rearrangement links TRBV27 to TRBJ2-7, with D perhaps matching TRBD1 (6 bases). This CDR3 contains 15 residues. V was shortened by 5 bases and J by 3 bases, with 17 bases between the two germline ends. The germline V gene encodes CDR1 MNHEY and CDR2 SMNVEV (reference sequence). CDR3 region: CASSLIGGSGYEQYF. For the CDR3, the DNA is TGTGCCAGCAGTCTGATAGGGGGATCGGGCTACGAGCAGTACTTC.

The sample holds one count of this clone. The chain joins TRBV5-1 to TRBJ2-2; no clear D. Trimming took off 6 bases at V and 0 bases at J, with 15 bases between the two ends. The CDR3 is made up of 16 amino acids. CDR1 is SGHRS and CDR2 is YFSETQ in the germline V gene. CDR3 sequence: CASTPSVASNTGELFF. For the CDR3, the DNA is TGCGCCAGCACGCCGAGCGTCGCCTCGAACACCGGGGAGCTGTTTTTT.

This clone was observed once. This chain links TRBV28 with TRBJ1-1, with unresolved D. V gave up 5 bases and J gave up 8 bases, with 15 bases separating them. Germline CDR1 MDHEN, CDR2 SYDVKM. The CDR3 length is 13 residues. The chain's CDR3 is CASSLSPGWEAFF. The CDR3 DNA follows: TGTGCCAGCAGTCTCTCGCCGGGGTGGGAAGCTTTCTTT.

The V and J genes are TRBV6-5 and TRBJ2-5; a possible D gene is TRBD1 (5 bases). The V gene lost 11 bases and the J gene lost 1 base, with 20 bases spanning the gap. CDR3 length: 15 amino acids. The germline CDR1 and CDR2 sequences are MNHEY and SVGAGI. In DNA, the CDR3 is TGTGCCTCGGCGAAAAGACAGCTACTCCAAGAGACCCAGTACTTC. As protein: CASAKRQLLQETQYF.

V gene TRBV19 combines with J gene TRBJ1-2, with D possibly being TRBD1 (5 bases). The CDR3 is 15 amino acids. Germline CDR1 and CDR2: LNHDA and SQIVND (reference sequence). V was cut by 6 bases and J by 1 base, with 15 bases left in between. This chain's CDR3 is CASRIQGEDNYGYTF. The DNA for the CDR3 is TGTGCCAGTAGGATCCAGGGAGAAGATAACTATGGCTACACCTTC.